This TCR beta chain is from a study of cytomegalovirus exposure and HLA in healthy donors. With 60 Vbeta and 13 Jbeta primers, the PCR was carried out. As handled by the study authors: Later analysis identified 80 million to 85 million unique TCR beta chains, about 10 million shared. Sequenced by immunoSEQ multiplex PCR; TCRdb stores in-frame clones only, minus some. V, J and clone size are those of that table, while D and trimming were read from the DNA. The sample lists some 180,000 clones, about 70% seen once, with 1.8% in the top ten. Study results and caveats: Common viral pathogens (according to a later analysis) appeared linked to several of the most significant clusters. Altogether, 164 TCR beta chains were recorded as cytomegalovirus-associated. The majority of CMV-associated TCR beta chains were reported as apparently HLA-restricted in a later analysis.

Germline V gene data show CDR1 as SGHTA and CDR2 as FQGNSA. Trimming cost V 3 bases and J 6 bases, with 11 bases left between them. CDR3 length: 14 residues. This clone was recorded a few times. Antigen: not known. The specimen was PBMCs. The genes are TRBV7-2 and TRBJ2-2, with a weak D call TRBD2 (6 bases). The receptor comes from a woman aged 30 to 39 in good health and CMV-seronegative. The CDR3 DNA reads as TGTGCCAGCAGCTTTTTAGCGGTGGCCGGGGAGCTGTTTTTT. Encoded protein: CASSFLAVAGELFF.